This TCR beta chain emerged from a study of blood T cell repertoires in COVID-19. Repertoires were generated with immunoSEQ multiplex PCR, while TCRdb's copy carries only in-frame clones and drops some. This sample has fewer than 120,000 clones; 87% occur once, and the top ten carry around 5.1%. V lost 3 bases and J lost 4, with 23 bases in between. Germline CDR1 SGHRS, CDR2 YFSETQ. The CDR3 runs to 18 residues. The V gene is TRBV5-1, the J gene TRBJ1-3; D is ambiguous. The specimen sequenced was peripheral blood. The receptor's source is a human donor in a cohort sampled during active COVID-19. For the CDR3, the DNA is TGCGCCAGCAGCTCCACGGTCCCTGTCCTTCGGGGAGGAAACACCATATATTTT. This encodes CASSSTVPVLRGGNTIYF. The full variable domain, rest sourced from reference TRBV5-1 and TRBJ1-3, is KAGVTQTPRYLIKTRGQQVTLSCSPISGHRSVSWYQQTPGQGLQFLFEYFSETQRNKGNFPGRFSGRQFSNSRSEMNVSTLELGDSALYLCASSSTVPVLRGGNTIYFGEGSWLTVV.